This TCR beta chain appears in the sequencing data of a study of T cell responses to AZD1222 COVID-19 vaccine. General study points: Along spike, vaccine-associated CD4 TCRs were found throughout, with dominance at 160-218 and 743-854. Donors were chiefly white British, with a greater number of females, and clonal diversity was perhaps underestimated. Once two AZD1222 doses were given, Spike-specific TCR breadth and depth went up. Seropositive AZD1222 recipients at baseline numbered only five or six.

TCRdb keeps only in-frame clones here, not all; method: immunoSEQ multiplex PCR. In the table there are 44,000 or so clones, about 82% of which are singletons. Germline CDR1 SGHRS, CDR2 YFSETQ. The CDR3 length is 16 residues. Trimming shortened V by 1 base and J by 3 bases, and 16 bases separated the two germline ends. By share, this clone counts as medium-sized. Antigen unknown. The TCR sequence derives from an adult who received the MenACWY meningococcal vaccine as a control. The rearrangement uses TRBV5-1 and TRBJ1-1, with a tentative D call TRBD1 (5 bases). The input for sequencing was peripheral blood, taken 28 days after the second dose of the MenACWY control vaccine. Here the CDR3 DNA reads TGCGCCAGCAGCTTGCCTATCGACAGCTGGGACACTGAAGCTTTCTTT. Encoded protein: CASSLPIDSWDTEAFF. The full variable domain, with the rest looked up from reference TRBV5-1 and TRBJ1-1, is KAGVTQTPRYLIKTRGQQVTLSCSPISGHRSVSWYQQTPGQGLQFLFEYFSETQRNKGNFPGRFSGRQFSNSRSEMNVSTLELGDSALYLCASSLPIDSWDTEAFFGQGTRLTVV.